One and the same sample provided the 13 T cell receptor beta chains below, sequenced in a study of shared T cell receptors in the human thymus. Assay: immunoSEQ multiplex PCR; the TCRdb copy retains only in-frame clones and omits some. The data show about 660,000 clones, with approximately 90% seen just once and over 0.008% held by the top ten. This sample also belongs to another study, concerning human thymus T cells.

Material: thymocytes. Source of these receptors: a boy younger than two with a congenital heart defect.

This rearrangement joins TRBV6-1 to TRBJ2-1; possible D gene TRBD2, 6 bases. The germline V gene encodes CDR1 MNHNS and CDR2 SASEGT. CDR3 length: 11 residues. The ends were cut back, 3 bases at V and 12 bases at J, with 9 bases in the middle. This CDR3 is CASSEGTAQFF. CDR3 in DNA: TGTGCCAGCAGTGAGGGGACTGCGCAGTTCTTC.

In DNA, the CDR3 is TGTGCCAGCAGTCTCGGACAGACAGAGACCCAGTACTTC. Amino acids: CASSLGQTETQYF. This chain joins TRBV6-6 and TRBJ2-5; D might be TRBD1 (6 bases). Trimming left V 5 bases short and J 4 bases short, with 11 bases between. The CDR3 spans 13 residues. Germline V gene lookup returns CDR1 MNHNY and CDR2 SVGAGI (reference sequence).

J is TRBJ2-2 and V is TRBV19; 13 positions agree with TRBD2. In germline, CDR1 is LNHDA, CDR2 SQIVND (reference sequence). V lost 5 bases to trimming and J lost 3 bases; unmatched junction nucleotides: 9. The CDR3 runs to 18 residues. CDR3 residues: CASSAGLAGPYDTGELFF. CDR3 nucleotide sequence: TGTGCCAGTAGTGCGGGACTAGCGGGACCGTACGACACCGGGGAGCTGTTTTTT. The full variable domain, in which reference TRBV19 and TRBJ2-2 provide the parts outside the CDR3, is DGGITQSPKYLFRKEGQNVTLSCEQNLNHDAMYWYRQDPGQGLRLIYYSQIVNDFQKGDIAEGYSVSREKKESFPLTVTSAQKNPTAFYLCASSAGLAGPYDTGELFFGEGSRLTVL.

This chain connects TRBV6-1 to TRBJ2-2; TRBD2 matches 9 bases. Trimming at V came to 4 bases and at J to 5 bases, leaving 8 bases not matched to a gene. The CDR3 contains 16 residues. CDR1 MNHNS and CDR2 SASEGT come from the germline V gene. The CDR3 DNA reads TGTGCCAGCAGTGGGGTTAGCGGGAGATCTACCGGGGAGCTGTTTTTT. Protein: CASSGVSGRSTGELFF.

This clone was detected once. CDR3 loop: CASSQGHRAETQYF. CDR3 nucleotides: TGTGCCAGCAGCCAAGGACACCGAGCAGAGACCCAGTACTTC. The chain carries TRBV7-9 and TRBJ2-5; D might be TRBD1 (5 bases). Per germline, CDR1 SEHNR and CDR2 FQNEAQ (reference sequence). The CDR3 is 14 residues long. Trimming stripped 5 bases from V and 4 bases from J, with 14 bases between.

The chain carries TRBV10-2 and TRBJ2-7, with D maybe TRBD2 (6 bases). Germline values: CDR1 WSHSY, CDR2 SAAADI. The germline V and J ends were trimmed by 3 bases and 2 bases, with 17 bases remaining between them. The CDR3 sequence is 16 residues long. The CDR3, as DNA: TGCGCCAGCAGTGATTTCTCTCGGGGGATCCCCTACGAGCAGTACTTC. Residues: CASSDFSRGIPYEQYF.

The chain recombines TRBV9 with TRBJ2-6, with 12 bases fitting TRBD1. Germline V gene data show CDR1 as SGDLS and CDR2 as YYNGEE. V was clipped by 1 base and J by 0 bases; unmatched bases: 8. The CDR3 is 20 residues long. The CDR3 sequence: CASSVRGDRGLSSGANVLTF. The CDR3, as DNA: TGTGCCAGCAGCGTACGGGGGGACAGGGGGCTGAGCTCTGGGGCCAACGTCCTGACTTTC.

This clone appeared a single time. The chain uses TRBV4-1 and TRBJ2-2; D gene unclear. This CDR3 has 18 amino acids. Trimming cost V 0 bases and J 6 bases, with 20 bases left between them. Germline CDR1 is MGHRA and CDR2 is YSYEKL. CDR3 sequence reads: CASSQDRRNPEVAGELFF. The CDR3 bases are TGCGCCAGCAGCCAAGATCGTCGAAATCCAGAGGTGGCCGGGGAGCTGTTTTTT.

The V gene is TRBV11-2, the J gene TRBJ1-2; no clear D. The CDR3 covers 14 residues. Deletions cut 5 bases from V and 6 bases from J, with 16 bases between. Germline CDR1 and CDR2: SGHAT and FQNNGV. CDR3 loop: CASSHETRADGYTF. In DNA form, the CDR3 reads TGTGCCAGCAGCCACGAGACGAGGGCGGATGGCTACACCTTC.

V gene TRBV5-4 combines with J gene TRBJ2-1; 12 bases fit TRBD2. The germline V gene has CDR1 SGHNT and CDR2 YYREEE (reference sequence). This CDR3 has 16 amino acids. V shed 5 bases and J 4 bases; nucleotides not matched to a gene: 7. CDR3 amino acids: CASRQTSGGIYNEQFF. The CDR3 bases are TGTGCCAGCAGGCAAACTAGCGGGGGGATATACAATGAGCAGTTCTTC.

Turning to this clone: The sample holds other DNA sequences that translate to the same CDR3. V usage is TRBV5-1 and J usage is TRBJ1-1, with D perhaps TRBD1 (6 bases). V was cut by 3 bases and J by 0 bases, with 9 bases left in between. The CDR3 covers 14 residues. Germline V gives CDR1 SGHRS, CDR2 YFSETQ. In DNA, the CDR3 is TGCGCCAGCAGCTCCAGGGGAATGAACACTGAAGCTTTCTTT. It encodes CASSSRGMNTEAFF.

The V call is TRBV12-2, the J call TRBJ2-7; TRBD2, as called in the table, went unchecked against the DNA. TRBV12-2 is a pseudogene segment. The CDR3 contains 16 residues. CDR3 sequence (DNA): TGTGCAAGTCGCTTAGATGGCCAGGGACTAGCCTACGAGCAGTACTTC. Protein product: CASRLDGQGLAYEQYF.

The table lists this clone with a count of one. The DNA is left out, because the CDR3 cannot be placed on it with certainty; the CDR3 is given as TCRdb lists it. The V gene is TRBV27, the J gene TRBJ2-3; the table calls TRBD1, which could not be checked here. The CDR3 spans 15 residues, counting both ends. Germline CDR1 MNHEY, CDR2 SMNVEV (reference sequence). The CDR3 loop is CASSSSTGVEDTQYF.